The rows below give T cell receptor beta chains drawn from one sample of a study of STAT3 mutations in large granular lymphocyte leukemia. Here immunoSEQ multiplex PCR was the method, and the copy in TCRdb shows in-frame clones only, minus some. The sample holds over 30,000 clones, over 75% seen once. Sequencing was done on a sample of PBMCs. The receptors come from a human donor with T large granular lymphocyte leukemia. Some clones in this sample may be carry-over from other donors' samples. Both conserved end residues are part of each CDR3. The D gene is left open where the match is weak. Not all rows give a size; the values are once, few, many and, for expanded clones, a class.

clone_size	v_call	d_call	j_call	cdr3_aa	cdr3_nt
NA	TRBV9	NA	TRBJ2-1	CASSVEGQGGNEQFF	TGTGCCAGCAGCGTAGAGGGTCAGGGGGGGAATGAGCAGTTCTTC
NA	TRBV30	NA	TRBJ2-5	CAWSVGLSGETQYF	TGTGCCTGGAGTGTGGGGCTGTCGGGAGAGACCCAGTACTTC
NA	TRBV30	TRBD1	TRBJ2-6	CARTGAGANVLTF	TGTGCCCGGACAGGAGCTGGGGCCAACGTCCTGACTTTC
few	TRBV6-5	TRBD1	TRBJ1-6	CASSQGTDLHF	TGTGCCAGCAGTCAAGGGACAGACCTCCACTTT
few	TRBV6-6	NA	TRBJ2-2	CASRRTAPSELFF	TGTGCCAGCAGGCGGACCGCGCCGTCGGAGCTGTTTTTT
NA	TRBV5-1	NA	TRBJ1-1	CASSLAPDAEAFF	TGCGCCAGCAGCTTGGCACCTGACGCTGAAGCTTTCTTT
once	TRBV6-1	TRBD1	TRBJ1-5	CASSGQGRRSFGNQPQHF	TGTGCCAGCAGTGGACAGGGGCGGCGCAGTTTCGGCAATCAGCCCCAGCATTTT
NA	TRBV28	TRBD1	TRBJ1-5	CASSSTGTGQQPQHF	TGTGCCAGCAGTTCCACCGGGACAGGGCAACAGCCCCAGCATTTT
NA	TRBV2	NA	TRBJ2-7	CASSAEGALNEQYF	TGTGCCAGCAGTGCGGAGGGGGCTCTAAACGAGCAGTACTTC
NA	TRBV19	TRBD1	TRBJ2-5	CASKAQGAKTQYF	TGTGCCAGTAAGGCACAGGGGGCAAAGACCCAGTACTTC
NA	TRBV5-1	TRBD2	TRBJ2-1	CASSSYQMGLAKGMGEQFF	TGCGCCAGCAGCTCCTACCAAATGGGACTAGCAAAGGGTATGGGTGAGCAGTTCTTC
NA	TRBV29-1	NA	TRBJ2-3	CSVAGGDGTDTQYF	TGCAGCGTTGCAGGCGGGGATGGCACAGATACGCAGTATTTT
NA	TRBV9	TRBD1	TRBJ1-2	CASSPQGEGYGYTF	TGTGCCAGCAGCCCCCAGGGGGAAGGCTATGGCTACACCTTC
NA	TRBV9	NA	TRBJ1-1	CASSAGGGTEAFF	TGTGCCAGCAGCGCCGGGGGTGGCACTGAAGCTTTCTTT
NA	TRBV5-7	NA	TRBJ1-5	CASTLTVSNQPQHF	TGTGCCAGCACCCTGACAGTTAGCAATCAGCCCCAGCATTTT
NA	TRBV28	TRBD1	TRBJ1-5	CASSPRTGGFNQPQHF	TGTGCCAGCAGTCCCCGGACAGGGGGGTTCAATCAGCCCCAGCATTTT